A single sample gave rise to the 2 T cell receptor beta chains below, sequenced in a study of T cell clonality in common variable immunodeficiency. Produced via immunoSEQ multiplex PCR; TCRdb's table is partial and in-frame only. The repertoire yields some 60,000 clones, none seen only once; the top ten contain 1.5% to 2%. What was sequenced was peripheral blood mononuclear cells. These receptor sequences come from a person between 18 and 75 years old in good health.

The CDR3 DNA, read in part, is TGTGCCAGCAGTGATGGTGGGACAGGGATGGGCGAG. This codes for CASSDGGTGMGE. The complete CDR3 reads CASSDGGTGMGEQYF. The J gene is TRBJ2-7, the V gene TRBV6-1; 9 bases are shared with TRBD1. The read ends 3 residues early relative to the CDR3; the germline J gene fills the gap. V lost 3 bases, J lost 6 bases, and 9 bases stayed unmatched. Germline lookup yields CDR1 MNHNS and CDR2 SASEGT. CDR3 length equals 15 residues.

This clone was found many times. Read data end 3 residues before the CDR3 end; the end is taken from the germline J gene. The chain uses TRBV18 and TRBJ2-3; D possibly corresponds to TRBD1 (6 bases). This CDR3 is 14 amino acids long. V was shortened by 4 bases and J by 0 bases, with 8 bases between the two germline ends. CDR1 is KGHSH and CDR2 is LQKENI in the germline V gene. The part of the CDR3 DNA that was read is TGTGCCAGCTCACAAGGACAGAGCACAGATACG. As protein: CASSQGQSTDT. Given in full, the CDR3 is CASSQGQSTDTQYF.